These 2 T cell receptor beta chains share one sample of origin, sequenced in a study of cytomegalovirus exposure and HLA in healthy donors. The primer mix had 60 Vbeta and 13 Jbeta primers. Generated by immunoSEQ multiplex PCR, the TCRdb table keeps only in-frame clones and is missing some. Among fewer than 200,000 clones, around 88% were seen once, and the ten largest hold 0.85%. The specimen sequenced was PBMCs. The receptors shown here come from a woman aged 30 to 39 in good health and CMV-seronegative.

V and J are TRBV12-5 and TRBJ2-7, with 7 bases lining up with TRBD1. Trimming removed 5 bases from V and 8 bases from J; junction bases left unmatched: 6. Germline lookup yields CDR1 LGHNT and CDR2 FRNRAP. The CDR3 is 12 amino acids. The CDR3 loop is CASGLRQGKQYF. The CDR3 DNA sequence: TGTGCTAGTGGTCTCAGACAGGGTAAGCAGTACTTC.

CDR3 residues: CASSEGLRVSGNTIYF. CDR3 DNA: TGCGCCAGCAGTGAGGGGCTGCGGGTTTCTGGAAACACCATATATTTT. V gene TRBV10-2 combines with J gene TRBJ1-3; D not certain. This CDR3 is 16 amino acids long. Deletions cut 2 bases from V and 1 base from J, with 12 bases between. The germline CDR1 and CDR2 sequences are WSHSY and SAAADI.